A selection of T cell receptor beta chains follows, all from one sample in a study of response to subunit inactivated influenza vaccine. MiXCR was run by TCRdb on the RT-PCR reads, yielding one entry per CDR3 protein. The profile covers about 540,000 distinct CDR3 sequences, with under 30% appearing a single time and 2.5% to 3.5% taken by the ten largest. These records were also assigned to another study, of T cells expressing NK-cell markers.

The source was CD4+ T cells sorted from PBMCs, collected 11 to 12 days after vaccination. The origin of the receptors is a man aged 50-60 years who received an inactivated influenza vaccine. The CDR3 runs from the conserved cysteine through the conserved F or W. Each record gives: V gene, D gene, J gene, clone size, CDR3 DNA, CDR3 protein. A D gene is named only where the DNA matches it firmly. The size entry is marked missing in some rows and otherwise reads once, few, many or a size class.

TRBV20-1,TRBD2,TRBJ2-7,NA,TGCAGTGCTGGGGGGACTATAACCGAGCAGTACTTC,CSAGGTITEQYF
TRBV18,NA,TRBJ2-5,few,TGTGCCAGCTCACCACCTGTCTTAAAAGAGACCCAGTACTTC,CASSPPVLKETQYF
TRBV7-3,TRBD2,TRBJ2-1,NA,TGTGCCAGCAGCCAGACTAGCGGGAGGTTCTACAATGAGCAGTTCTTC,CASSQTSGRFYNEQFF
TRBV7-9,TRBD1,TRBJ1-5,many,TGTGCCAGCAGTCCGACAGGGGATGGCAATCAGCCCCAGCATTTT,CASSPTGDGNQPQHF
TRBV12-3/TRBV12-4,TRBD1,TRBJ1-1,few,TGTGCCAGCAGTTTAGTGGGACAGCGGAACACTGAAGCTTTCTTT,CASSLVGQRNTEAFF
TRBV18,NA,TRBJ1-4,NA,TGTGCCAGCTCACCGGGGATTCGAGAAAAACTGTTTTTT,CASSPGIREKLFF
TRBV5-1,NA,TRBJ2-7,few,TGCGCCAGCAGCCGAGAGGGGACGTCGGCCCACGAGCAGTACTTC,CASSREGTSAHEQYF
TRBV29-1,NA,TRBJ2-1,NA,TGCAGCGTTCCCGCCTGGCCACCCTACAATGAGCAGTTCTTC,CSVPAWPPYNEQFF
TRBV5-1,TRBD1,TRBJ1-6,few,TGCGCCAGCAGAGTTGGGACAGCTCAAAATTCACCCCTCCACTTT,CASRVGTAQNSPLHF
TRBV4-1,TRBD1,TRBJ1-1,few,TGCGCCAGCAGCTTCCCTTTGACAGGGCTCATGAACACTGAAGCTTTCTTT,CASSFPLTGLMNTEAFF
TRBV24-1,TRBD1,TRBJ2-6,NA,TGTGCCACCAGTGATTTGAAATCGGCTCCGGGACAGGGGGCCCCCAGCCCTGGGGCCAACGTCCTGACTTTC,CATSDLKSAPGQGAPSPGANVLTF
TRBV28,TRBD2,TRBJ2-3,few,TGTGCCAGCAGTCTGTATAGCGGGAGCACAGATACGCAGTATTTT,CASSLYSGSTDTQYF
TRBV28,NA,TRBJ1-1,NA,TGTGCCAGCAGACAAACAGGATTCACTGAAGCTTTCTTT,CASRQTGFTEAFF
TRBV2,NA,TRBJ1-1,NA,TGTGCCAGCAGACAGGGATTCACTGAAGCTTTCTTT,CASRQGFTEAFF
TRBV5-1,TRBD1,TRBJ2-3,NA,TGCGCCAGCAGCTTCCTACTCAACAGGGGGATCCGCACAGATACGCAGTATTTT,CASSFLLNRGIRTDTQYF
TRBV29-1,NA,TRBJ1-5,few,TGCAGCGTAATCTCGGACCTAAATCAGCCCCAGCATTTT,CSVISDLNQPQHF
TRBV6-5,NA,TRBJ2-5,NA,TGTGCCAGCAGTTACAATTTAGGAGGTTGGGAGACCCAGTACTTC,CASSYNLGGWETQYF
TRBV3-1,NA,TRBJ1-1,NA,TGTGCCAGCAGCCAGGTCTGGAGGGGGAACACTGAAGCTTTCTTT,CASSQVWRGNTEAFF
TRBV20-1,NA,TRBJ1-1,few,TGCAGTGCTAGGACACAAGGGAATGCGATCCCTGAAGCTTTCTTT,CSARTQGNAIPEAFF
TRBV5-5,TRBD2,TRBJ2-1,once,TGTGCCAGCAGCATTAGGACTAGCGGGGCATACAATGAGCAGTTCTTC,CASSIRTSGAYNEQFF
TRBV10-3,TRBD2,TRBJ2-1,few,TGTGCCATTACCCCGGGGAGTACTAGCGGGATCAATGAGCAGTTCTTC,CAITPGSTSGINEQFF
TRBV29-1,NA,TRBJ2-1,NA,TGCAGCGTTGACCCCCGAATGGCTTACAATGAGCAGTTCTTC,CSVDPRMAYNEQFF
TRBV12-3/TRBV12-4,NA,TRBJ2-5,many,TGTGCCAGCAGTTTTGTGTTAGGAGAGACCCAGTACTTC,CASSFVLGETQYF
TRBV14,NA,TRBJ2-7,few,TGTGCCAGCAGCCTCGGACGTACCACAGGGACGGGGTACTCCTACGAGCAGTACTTC,CASSLGRTTGTGYSYEQYF
TRBV20-1,TRBD2,TRBJ2-1,few,TGCAGTGCTAGAGGATCTAGCGGAGGCTACAATGAGCAGTTCTTC,CSARGSSGGYNEQFF
TRBV3-1,NA,TRBJ2-1,NA,TGTGCCAGCAGCCATACCGGGACGGTGTACAATGAGCAGTTCTTC,CASSHTGTVYNEQFF
TRBV9,NA,TRBJ1-4,NA,TGTGCCAGCAGCTTGAGGGGTTTCGCAACTAATGAAAAACTGTTTTTT,CASSLRGFATNEKLFF
TRBV18,NA,TRBJ1-1,NA,TGTGCCAGCTCACCCCCAATGGGGGGAACGAACACTGAAGCTTTCTTT,CASSPPMGGTNTEAFF
TRBV9,TRBD1,TRBJ2-3,NA,TGTGCCAGCAGCGTAGGCGGGACAGGGGGGACAGATACGCAGTATTTT,CASSVGGTGGTDTQYF
TRBV2,TRBD2,TRBJ2-3,NA,TGTGCCAGCAGTGTAGCGGGGGGTCCAGATACGCAGTATTTT,CASSVAGGPDTQYF
TRBV29-1,NA,TRBJ2-3,many,TGCAGCGCGGACCGGGAGAACACAGATACGCAGTATTTT,CSADRENTDTQYF
TRBV7-2,NA,TRBJ2-5,NA,TGTGCCAGCAGCTTAGGCAGAGGTTTCGGGGAGACCCAGTACTTC,CASSLGRGFGETQYF
TRBV5-1,TRBD2,TRBJ2-2,NA,TGCGCCAGCAGCGGAGCGGGCGGGAGTGTGACCGGGGAGCTGTTTTTT,CASSGAGGSVTGELFF
TRBV11-2,TRBD2,TRBJ2-2,NA,TGTGCCAGCAGCTCCACCGGACTAGCGTCAACGAACACCGGGGAGCTGTTTTTT,CASSSTGLASTNTGELFF
TRBV18,TRBD1,TRBJ1-1,few,TGTGCCAGCTCCTGGGACAGAAGCATGAACACTGAAGCTTTCTTT,CASSWDRSMNTEAFF
TRBV30,NA,TRBJ1-5,few,TGTGCCTGGAGTTCGATCACTAGCAATCAGCCCCAGCATTTT,CAWSSITSNQPQHF
TRBV11-2,NA,TRBJ2-7,few,TGTGCCAGCAGCTTAGCTCCCAGAGACGAGCAGTACTTC,CASSLAPRDEQYF
TRBV20-1,NA,TRBJ2-5,NA,TGCAGTGCTAGCTCTCCGGTCCTCAGGGAGACCCAGTACTTC,CSASSPVLRETQYF
TRBV10-3,TRBD2,TRBJ2-1,many,TGTGCCATCAGCAATTTAGCGGGAGAAAAGGAGCAGTTCTTC,CAISNLAGEKEQFF
TRBV4-3,NA,TRBJ2-2,many,TGCGCCAGCAGCCAATTTTGGGGGGGGCCACCGGGGGAGCTGTTTTTT,CASSQFWGGPPGELFF
TRBV29-1,TRBD2,TRBJ2-1,many,TGCAGCGTTGCCGGGAGGGCCTACAATGAGCAGTTCTTC,CSVAGRAYNEQFF
TRBV7-2,TRBD1,TRBJ2-1,few,TGTGCCAGCATGGTGGACAGGGCCTACAATGAGCAGTTCTTC,CASMVDRAYNEQFF
TRBV7-2,NA,TRBJ2-3,few,TGTGCCAGCAGCTTAGTGGGACGTGGGCTCACAGATACGCAGTATTTT,CASSLVGRGLTDTQYF
TRBV20-1,NA,TRBJ2-1,few,TGCAGTGCGGGCGACAGGTACTACAATGAGCAGTTCTTC,CSAGDRYYNEQFF
TRBV29-1,NA,TRBJ2-3,NA,TGCAGCGCTGACGGGAGCACAGATACGCAGTATTTT,CSADGSTDTQYF
TRBV12-3/TRBV12-4,NA,TRBJ1-1,once,TGTGCCAGCACCGATGTGGGCTTATACACTGAAGCTTTCTTT,CASTDVGLYTEAFF